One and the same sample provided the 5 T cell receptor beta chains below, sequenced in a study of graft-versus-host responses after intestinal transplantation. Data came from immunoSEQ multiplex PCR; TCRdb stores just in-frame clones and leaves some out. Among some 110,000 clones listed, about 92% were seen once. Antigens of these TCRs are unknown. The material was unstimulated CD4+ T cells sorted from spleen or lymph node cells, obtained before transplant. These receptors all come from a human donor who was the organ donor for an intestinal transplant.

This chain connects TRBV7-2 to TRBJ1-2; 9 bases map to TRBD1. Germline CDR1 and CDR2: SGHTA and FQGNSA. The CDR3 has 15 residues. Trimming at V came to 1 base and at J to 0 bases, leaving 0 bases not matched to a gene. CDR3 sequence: CASSLGDRANYGYTF. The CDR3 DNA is TGTGCCAGCAGCTTAGGGGACAGGGCTAACTATGGCTACACCTTC.

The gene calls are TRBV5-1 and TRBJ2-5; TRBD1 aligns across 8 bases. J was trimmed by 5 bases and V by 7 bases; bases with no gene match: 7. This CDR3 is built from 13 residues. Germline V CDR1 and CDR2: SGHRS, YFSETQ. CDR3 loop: CASRGQGTETQYF. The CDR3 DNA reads TGCGCCAGCCGCGGACAGGGTACCGAGACCCAGTACTTC.

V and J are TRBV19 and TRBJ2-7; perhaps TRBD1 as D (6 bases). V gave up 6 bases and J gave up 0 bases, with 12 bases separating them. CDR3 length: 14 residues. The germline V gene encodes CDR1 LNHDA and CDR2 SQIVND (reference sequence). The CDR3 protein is CASSRQVSSYEQYF. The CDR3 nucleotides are TGTGCCAGTAGCCGACAGGTTAGCTCCTACGAGCAGTACTTC.

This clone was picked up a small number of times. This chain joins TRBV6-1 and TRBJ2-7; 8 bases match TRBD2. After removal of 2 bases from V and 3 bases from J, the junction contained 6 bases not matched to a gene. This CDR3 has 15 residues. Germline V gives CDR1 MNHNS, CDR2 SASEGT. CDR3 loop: CASSEPTGGGYEQYF. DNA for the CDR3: TGTGCCAGCAGTGAACCCACGGGGGGGGGCTACGAGCAGTACTTC.

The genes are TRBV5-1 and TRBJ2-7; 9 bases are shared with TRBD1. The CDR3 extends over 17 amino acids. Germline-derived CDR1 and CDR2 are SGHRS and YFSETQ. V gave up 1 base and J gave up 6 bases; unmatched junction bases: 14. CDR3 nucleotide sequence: TGCGCCAGCAGCTTGATAATGTCCGGACAGGGGCATATCGAGCAGTACTTC. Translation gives CASSLIMSGQGHIEQYF.